This T cell receptor beta chain derives from a study of multiple sclerosis patients with progressive multifocal leukoencephalopathy. Overall study: Multiple sclerosis patients on natalizumab who never developed PML served as longitudinally sampled controls.

This clone was recorded only once. No antigen is known for it. Study-level findings and limits: Lower normalized Shannon entropy suggested reduced TRB diversity in most PML patients.

Specified time point: before natalizumab initiation. Prior interferon beta treatment was universal, and the PML patients were all female. Profiled with immunoSEQ multiplex PCR; TCRdb holds only in-frame clones, not every one. Among some 30,000 clones listed, 70% to 90% were seen once. This sequence originates from a human donor with multiple sclerosis. The sample taken for sequencing was PBMCs.

CDR3 DNA sequence: TGTGCCAGCTCACCAAGGGGTGGGCCAGCCACGAACGAGCAGTACTTC. The encoded protein is CASSPRGGPATNEQYF. V is TRBV18 and J is TRBJ2-7; D might be TRBD1 (5 bases). The CDR3 length is 16 residues. Germline V lookup: CDR1 KGHSH, CDR2 LQKENI. V was pared by 2 bases and J by 5 bases, with 19 bases between.